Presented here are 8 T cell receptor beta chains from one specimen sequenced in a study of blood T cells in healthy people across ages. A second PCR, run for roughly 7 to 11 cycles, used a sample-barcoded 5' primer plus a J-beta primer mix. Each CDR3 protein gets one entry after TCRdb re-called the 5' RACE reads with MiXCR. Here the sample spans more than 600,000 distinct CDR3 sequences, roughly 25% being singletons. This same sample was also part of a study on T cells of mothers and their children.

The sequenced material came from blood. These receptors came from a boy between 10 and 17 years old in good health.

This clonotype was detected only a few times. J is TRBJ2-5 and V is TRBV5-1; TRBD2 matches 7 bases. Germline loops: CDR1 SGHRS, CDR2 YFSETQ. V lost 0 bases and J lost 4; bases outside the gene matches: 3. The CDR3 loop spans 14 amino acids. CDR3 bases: TGCGCCAGCAGCTTGGTCCGCGGGGGAGAGACCCAGTACTTC. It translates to CASSLVRGGETQYF.

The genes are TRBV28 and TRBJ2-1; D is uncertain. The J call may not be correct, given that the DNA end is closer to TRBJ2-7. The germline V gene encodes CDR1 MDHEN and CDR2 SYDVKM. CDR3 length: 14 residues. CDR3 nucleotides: TGTGCCAGCACCAGTGCGGCTCCACCCTACGAGCAGTACTTC. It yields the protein CASTSAAPPYEQYF.

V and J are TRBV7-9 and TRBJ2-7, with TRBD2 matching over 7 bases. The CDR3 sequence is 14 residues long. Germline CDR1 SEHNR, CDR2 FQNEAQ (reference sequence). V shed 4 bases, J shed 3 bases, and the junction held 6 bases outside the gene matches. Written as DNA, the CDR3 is TGTGCCAGCAGCTCCCAGGGAGGGTACTACGAGCAGTACTTC. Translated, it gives CASSSQGGYYEQYF.

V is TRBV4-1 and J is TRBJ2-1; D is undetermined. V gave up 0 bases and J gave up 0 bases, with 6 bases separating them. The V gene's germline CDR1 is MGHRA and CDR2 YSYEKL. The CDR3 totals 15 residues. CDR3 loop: CASSQDTDSYNEQFF. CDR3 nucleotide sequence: TGCGCCAGCAGCCAAGACACCGACTCCTACAATGAGCAGTTCTTC.

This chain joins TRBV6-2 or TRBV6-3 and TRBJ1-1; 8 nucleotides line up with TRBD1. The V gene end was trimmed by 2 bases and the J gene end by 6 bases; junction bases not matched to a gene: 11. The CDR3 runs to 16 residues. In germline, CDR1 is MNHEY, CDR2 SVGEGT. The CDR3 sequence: CASSYGQGAIISEAFF. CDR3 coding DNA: TGTGCCAGCAGTTACGGGCAGGGGGCTATCATCTCTGAAGCTTTCTTT.

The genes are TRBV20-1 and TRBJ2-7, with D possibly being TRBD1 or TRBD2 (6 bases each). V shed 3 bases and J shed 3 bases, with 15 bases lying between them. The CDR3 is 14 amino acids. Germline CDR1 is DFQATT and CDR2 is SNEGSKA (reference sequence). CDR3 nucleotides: TGCAGTGCTAGTGGGGGCGGGAAAATCTACGAGCAGTACTTC. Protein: CSASGGGKIYEQYF.

The CDR3 nucleotides read TGTGCCAGCAGCTTAGAAGGTTGGGAGCTGTTTTTT. This codes for CASSLEGWELFF. V is TRBV7-9 and J is TRBJ2-2; D is undetermined. The CDR3 consists of 12 residues. The V gene lost 1 base and the J gene lost 9 bases, with 6 bases spanning the gap. Germline lookup yields CDR1 SEHNR and CDR2 FQNEAQ (reference sequence).

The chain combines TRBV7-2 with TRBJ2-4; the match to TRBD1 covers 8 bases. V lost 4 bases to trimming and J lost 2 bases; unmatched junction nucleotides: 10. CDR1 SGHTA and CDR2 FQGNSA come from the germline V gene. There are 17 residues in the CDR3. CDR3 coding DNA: TGTGCCAGCAGCTCACGGACAGGGTTAGGGACCAAAAACATTCAGTACTTC. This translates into CASSSRTGLGTKNIQYF. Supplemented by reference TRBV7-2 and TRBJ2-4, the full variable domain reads GAGVSQSPSNKVTEKGKDVELRCDPISGHTALYWYRQSLGQGLEFLIYFQGNSAPDKSGLPSDRFSAERTGGSVSTLTIQRTQQEDSAVYLCASSSRTGLGTKNIQYFGAGTRLSVL.